This T cell receptor beta chain was documented in a study of T-cell reconstitution after alpha-beta-depleted transplantation in children. Study-level findings and limits: At the one-year point after transplant, T-cell counts and TCRbeta diversity were found to come mostly from T cells that had been newly produced. Recipient T cells and thymic progenitors that survived were the source of the high TCRbeta diversity seen at day 60 in some patients.

This clonotype was recorded a few times. The antigen remains undetermined. The library targeted TCRbeta and was prepared with unique molecular identifiers. TCRdb itself ran the PCR reads through MiXCR, one entry per CDR3 protein. This sample has some 440,000 distinct CDR3 sequences, with 15% to 20% found just once. Trimming took off 7 bases at V and 2 bases at J, with 10 bases between the two ends. Germline loops: CDR1 SQVTM, CDR2 ANQGSEA. The CDR3 length is 12 residues. Sequences were derived from PBMCs, mostly from graft donor cells, sampled 360 days after TCRalphabeta/CD19-depleted stem cell transplant. V usage is TRBV29-1 and J usage is TRBJ2-3; D unresolved. The receptor's source is a boy in the first two years of life who had a stem cell transplant for Wiskott-Aldrich syndrome, so the T cells may come from the graft donor. The CDR3 coding sequence is TGCAGCGCTGGAGTCCCCACAGATACGCAGTATTTT. Protein: CSAGVPTDTQYF.